This T cell receptor beta chain came from a study of Tregs in tolerant kidney transplant recipients. Study results and limitations: Activated donor B cell expansion appeared to reveal the most relevant donor-specific TCRbeta repertoire. The small number of patients limits these findings pending further validation.

TCRdb keeps only in-frame clones here, not all; method: immunoSEQ multiplex PCR. The table shows tens of thousands of clones, with roughly four fifths occurring only once. On this clone: The antigen remains unidentified.

There are 14 residues in the CDR3. V lost 1 base, J lost 0 bases, and 7 bases lay in between. CDR1 is SGHNT and CDR2 is YYREEE in the germline V gene (reference sequence). This TCR came from a human donor in good health. The rearrangement joins TRBV5-4 to TRBJ1-1; tentatively, D is TRBD1 (5 bases). Sequenced sample: Tregs from blood cultured with allogeneic cells. CDR3 residues: CASSLKGLNTEAFF. The CDR3 DNA is TGTGCCAGCAGCTTGAAGGGGTTGAACACTGAAGCTTTCTTT.